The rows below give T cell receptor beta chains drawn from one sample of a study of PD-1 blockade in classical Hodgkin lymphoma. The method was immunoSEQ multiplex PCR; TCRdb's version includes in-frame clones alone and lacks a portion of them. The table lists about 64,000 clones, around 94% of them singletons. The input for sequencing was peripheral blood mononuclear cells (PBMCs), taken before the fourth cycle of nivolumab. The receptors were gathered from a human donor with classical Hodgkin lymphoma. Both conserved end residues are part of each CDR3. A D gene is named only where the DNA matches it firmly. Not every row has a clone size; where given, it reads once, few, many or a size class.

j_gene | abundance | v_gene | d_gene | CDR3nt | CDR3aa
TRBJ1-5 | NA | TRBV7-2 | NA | TGTGCCAGCAGCTTCGTTGGGGGAAATAATCAGCCCCAGCATTTT | CASSFVGGNNQPQHF
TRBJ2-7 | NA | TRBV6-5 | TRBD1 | TGTGCCAGCAGTTTTGGGACAGGGGGCTCCTACGAGCAGTACTTC | CASSFGTGGSYEQYF
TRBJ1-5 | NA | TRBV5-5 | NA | TGTGCCAGCAGCTTGGTCCTCTATAACAATCAGCCCCAGCATTTT | CASSLVLYNNQPQHF
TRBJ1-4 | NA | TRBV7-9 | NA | TGTGCCAGCAGCGCCCACCGTGGACACGCGGATGAAAAACTGTTTTTT | CASSAHRGHADEKLFF
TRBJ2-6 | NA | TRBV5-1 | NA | TGCGCCAGCAGCAGGATAGGAGGAACTGGGGCCAACGTCCTGACTTTC | CASSRIGGTGANVLTF
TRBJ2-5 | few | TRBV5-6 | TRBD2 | TGTGCCAGCAGGCTGGGAGGGGTACCTAAAGAGACCCAGTACTTC | CASRLGGVPKETQYF
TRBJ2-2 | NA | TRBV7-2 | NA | TGTGCCAGCAGCTTAGGGTCCACCGGGGAGCTGTTTTTT | CASSLGSTGELFF
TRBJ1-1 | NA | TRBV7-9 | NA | TGTGCCAGCAGCCTCCTATCGACGAGCACTGAAGCTTTCTTT | CASSLLSTSTEAFF
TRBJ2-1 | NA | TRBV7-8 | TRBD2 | TGTGCCAGCAGCTTAGAAGCGGGGCCCTACAATGAGCAGTTCTTC | CASSLEAGPYNEQFF
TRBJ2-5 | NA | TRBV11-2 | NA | TGTGCCAGCAGCCAGTACCAAGAGACCCAGTACTTC | CASSQYQETQYF
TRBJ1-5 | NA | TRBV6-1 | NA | TGTGCCAGCAGGGAAGGGGGGATAGGCAATCAGCCCCAGCATTTT | CASREGGIGNQPQHF
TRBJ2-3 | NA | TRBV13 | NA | TGTGCCAGCAGCTCTATGGGACTGGGGAGCACAGATACGCAGTATTTT | CASSSMGLGSTDTQYF
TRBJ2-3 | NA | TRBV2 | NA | TGTGCCAGCAGCTGGGGGGTCGACACAGATACGCAGTATTTT | CASSWGVDTDTQYF
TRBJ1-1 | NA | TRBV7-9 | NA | TGTGCCAGCAGCTTAATTGGACAGTTTGAAGCTTTCTTT | CASSLIGQFEAFF
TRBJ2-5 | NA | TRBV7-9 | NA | TGTGCCAGCAGCTTACTCCCGCAAGAGACCCAGTACTTC | CASSLLPQETQYF
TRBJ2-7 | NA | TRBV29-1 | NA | TGCAGCGTTGCCCCTAGGTTAGCCTACGAGCAGTACTTC | CSVAPRLAYEQYF
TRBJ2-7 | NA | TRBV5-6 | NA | TGTGCCAGCAGCTTGGGGACCTACGAGCAGTACTTC | CASSLGTYEQYF
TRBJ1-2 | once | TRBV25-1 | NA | TGTGCCAGCAGTGAGGGGGGCTATGGCTACACCTTC | CASSEGGYGYTF
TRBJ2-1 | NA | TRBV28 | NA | TGTGCCAGCAGTATCACGCTATTAAACGAGCAGTTCTTC | CASSITLLNEQFF
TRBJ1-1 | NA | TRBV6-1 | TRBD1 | TGTGCCAGCAGTGAATACCAGACAGGGCTGAACACTGAAGCTTTCTTT | CASSEYQTGLNTEAFF
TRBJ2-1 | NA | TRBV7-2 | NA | TGTGCCAGCAGCACCCCGGGGTTAGAGCAGTTCTTC | CASSTPGLEQFF
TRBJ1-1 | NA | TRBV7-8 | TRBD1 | TGTGCCAGCAGCTTAATGGGACAGGCGGATACCGTAGCTTTCTTT | CASSLMGQADTVAFF
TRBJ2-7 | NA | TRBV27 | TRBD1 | TGTGCCAGCAGTAGTACAGGGGGGACCTACGAGCAGTACTTC | CASSSTGGTYEQYF
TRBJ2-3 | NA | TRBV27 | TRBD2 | TGTGCCACCAGCGGGAGAGGCACAGATACGCAGTATTTT | CATSGRGTDTQYF
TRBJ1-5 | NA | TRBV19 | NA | TGTGCCAGTAGAAGGGACTGGAGCAATCAGCCCCAGCATTTT | CASRRDWSNQPQHF